Shown below are 18 T cell receptor beta chains from a single sample sequenced in a study of cytomegalovirus exposure and HLA in healthy donors (TCRdb year 2017). Libraries were built with the immunoSEQ multiplex PCR assay. For the multiplex PCR, a mixture combining 60 forward primers for TCR Vbeta segments and 13 reverse primers for TCR Jbeta segments was used. TCRdb limited this immuneACCESS table to in-frame rearrangements with V and J called. A share of clones is missing; checked studies link under half to unresolved V genes, and the rest is unexplained. The sample profile shows over 200,000 clones; around 80% of them were found once. Roughly 2.6% of the sample is taken by the ten largest. Input material: PBMCs. The source is a woman aged 55-69 years in good health and CMV-seropositive.

V and J are TRBV28 and TRBJ2-1; 8 bases are shared with TRBD2. The trim removed 3 bases at V and 8 bases at J, leaving 9 bases unmatched. CDR1 and CDR2 (germline): MDHEN, SYDVKM. CDR3 size: 15 residues. CDR3 sequence: CASSFGAGDWDEQFF. The CDR3 DNA reads TGTGCCAGCAGTTTCGGAGCGGGGGATTGGGATGAGCAGTTCTTC.

The chain couples TRBV7-8 to TRBJ2-7; 14 nucleotides line up with TRBD2. Trimming at V came to 5 bases and at J to 1 base, leaving 10 bases not matched to a gene. CDR3 size: 18 residues. From germline, CDR1 is SGHVS and CDR2 FQNEAQ. This CDR3 reads CASSPGLAGAQMSYEQYF. The CDR3 DNA reads as TGTGCCAGCAGCCCGGGACTAGCGGGAGCCCAGATGTCCTACGAGCAGTACTTC. Supplemented by reference TRBV7-8 and TRBJ2-7, the full variable domain reads GAGVSQSPRYKVAKRGQDVALRCDPISGHVSLFWYQQALGQGPEFLTYFQNEAQLDKSGLPSDRFFAERPEGSVSTLKIQRTQQEDSAVYLCASSPGLAGAQMSYEQYFGPGTRLTVT.

A single count supports this clone. V and J are TRBV6-5 and TRBJ2-7; D is possibly TRBD2 (6 bases). The CDR3 extends over 15 amino acids. From germline, CDR1 is MNHEY and CDR2 SVGAGI. The V and J ends lost 0 bases and 2 bases respectively, with 11 bases between them. CDR3 loop: CASSYSAGLPYEQYF. The CDR3 DNA reads TGTGCCAGCAGTTACTCAGCGGGCCTGCCCTACGAGCAGTACTTC.

The CDR3 region is CASSAAPDGTQYF. The DNA of the CDR3 is TGTGCCAGCAGCGCCGCCCCCGATGGCACGCAGTATTTT. The chain couples TRBV9 to TRBJ2-3; D remains unclear. Germline CDR1 is SGDLS and CDR2 is YYNGEE. With 3 bases removed from V and 9 bases from J, the gap between germline ends came to 14 bases. The CDR3 has 13 residues.

The chain joins TRBV9 to TRBJ1-3, with 8 bases aligning to TRBD1. Germline V gives CDR1 SGDLS, CDR2 YYNGEE. This CDR3 is 16 amino acids long. Losses at the gene ends were 3 bases for V and 4 bases for J; bases not matched to a gene: 9. The CDR3 protein is CASSAATGEAGNTIYF. Written as DNA, the CDR3 is TGTGCCAGCAGCGCCGCGACAGGGGAAGCGGGAAACACCATATATTTT.

This clone showed up just a few times. The V call is TRBV20-1, the J call TRBJ1-1; D unclear. Germline V CDR1 and CDR2: DFQATT, SNEGSKA (reference sequence). Trimming removed 5 bases from V and 4 bases from J, with 8 bases in between. This CDR3 has 11 amino acids. CDR3: CSAPLSTEAFF. CDR3 nucleotides: TGCAGTGCTCCTCTGTCCACTGAAGCTTTCTTT.

This clone was detected only a few times. J is TRBJ1-2 and V is TRBV7-3; D unclear. Germline CDR1 reads SGHTA; CDR2 reads FQGTGA. Trimming removed 3 bases at V and 6 bases at J, with 23 bases between. This CDR3 has 17 residues. The DNA for the CDR3 is TGTGCCAGCAGCTTTGGTGGTGTAAGGGCGCGCGGGGATGGCTACACCTTC. Translated, it gives CASSFGGVRARGDGYTF.

This rearrangement joins TRBV6-5 to TRBJ1-6; D is uncertain. The CDR3 runs 12 residues. Trimming stripped 2 bases from V and 11 bases from J, with 7 bases between. Germline CDR1 MNHEY, CDR2 SVGAGI. The CDR3 spells CASSYKLAPLHF. CDR3 sequence (DNA): TGTGCCAGCAGTTACAAGCTTGCACCCCTCCACTTT.

This clone was seen just once. This chain links TRBV30 with TRBJ2-7, with 12 bases identical to TRBD2. J was trimmed by 4 bases and V by 4 bases; bases with no gene match: 2. Germline-derived CDR1 and CDR2 are GTSNPN and SVGIG (reference sequence). The length of the CDR3 is 13 residues. CDR3 sequence reads: CAWTGTSGYEQYF. CDR3 nucleotides: TGTGCCTGGACCGGGACTAGCGGGTACGAGCAGTACTTC.

The chain recombines TRBV5-1 with TRBJ1-2, with a tentative D call TRBD1 (5 bases). This CDR3 comprises 14 residues. CDR1 is SGHRS and CDR2 is YFSETQ in the germline V gene. V was clipped by 7 bases and J by 2 bases, with 15 bases between them. The CDR3 here is CASFTGGSNYGYTF. The CDR3 DNA sequence: TGCGCCAGCTTCACGGGGGGGAGCAACTATGGCTACACCTTC.

The rearrangement links TRBV6-4 to TRBJ2-3; TRBD1 might be the D (5 bases). Germline CDR1 reads MRHNA; CDR2 reads SNTAGT. The V end lost 2 bases, the J end lost 4 bases, and 7 bases lay between the germline ends. The CDR3 runs to 13 residues. Here the CDR3 reads CASSDRQSDTQYF. The CDR3 bases are TGTGCCAGCAGTGACAGACAGTCAGATACGCAGTATTTT.

In regard to this clone: The sample has other DNA sequences that encode this CDR3 too. The V call is TRBV5-6, the J call TRBJ2-5; D might be TRBD1 (5 bases). Germline V gene data show CDR1 as SGHDT and CDR2 as YYEEEE. Trimming took off 2 bases at V and 8 bases at J, with 16 bases between the two ends. The CDR3 is 14 residues long. CDR3 sequence: CASSLQASQVTQYF. The CDR3 coding sequence is TGTGCCAGCAGCTTACAGGCCTCGCAAGTAACCCAGTACTTC.

The genes are TRBV9 and TRBJ2-1, with a possible D match to TRBD2 (6 bases). The germline V gene has CDR1 SGDLS and CDR2 YYNGEE. There are 15 residues in the CDR3. V was shortened by 0 bases and J by 8 bases, with 15 bases between the two germline ends. The CDR3 region has the DNA TGTGCCAGCAGCGTAGGTGGGACTGCGGGCTATGAGCAGTTCTTC. This codes for CASSVGGTAGYEQFF.

Notes on this clone: Other DNA variants within this sample encode the same CDR3. The CDR3 sequence: CASSPRRENTEAFF. CDR3 bases: TGTGCCAGCTCACCACGGCGGGAGAACACTGAAGCTTTCTTT. The chain combines TRBV18 with TRBJ1-1; D call uncertain. Germline CDR1 KGHSH, CDR2 LQKENI. Trimming took 1 base from V and 1 from J, leaving 7 bases between them. This CDR3 contains 14 residues.

The chain carries TRBV2 and TRBJ1-3; D is possibly TRBD1 (5 bases). V shed 4 bases and J shed 0 bases, with 10 bases lying between them. The CDR3 extends over 15 amino acids. The germline CDR1 and CDR2 sequences are SNHLY and FYNNEI. The chain's CDR3 is CASSADMSSGNTIYF. The CDR3 bases are TGTGCCAGCAGTGCGGACATGTCCTCTGGAAACACCATATATTTT. Using reference TRBV2 and TRBJ1-3 for the parts outside the CDR3, the full variable domain is EPEVTQTPSHQVTQMGQEVILRCVPISNHLYFYWYRQILGQKVEFLVSFYNNEISEKSEIFDDQFSVERPDGSNFTLKIRSTKLEDSAMYFCASSADMSSGNTIYFGEGSWLTVV.

This chain uses TRBV9 with TRBJ2-5; D is undetermined. The CDR3 has 16 residues. Germline V CDR1 and CDR2: SGDLS, YYNGEE. Trimming shortened V by 0 bases and J by 4 bases, and 16 bases separated the two germline ends. CDR3 loop: CASSVEPASRRETQYF. CDR3 nucleotide sequence: TGTGCCAGCAGCGTAGAGCCAGCTAGTCGTAGAGAGACCCAGTACTTC.

CDR3 sequence (DNA): TGTGCCACCAGCGGATACAGGGACACTGAAGCTTTCTTT. Its translation: CATSGYRDTEAFF. This rearrangement joins TRBV15 to TRBJ1-1; possibly TRBD1 for D (6 bases). Trimming shortened V by 5 bases and J by 3 bases, and 10 bases separated the two germline ends. Germline-derived CDR1 and CDR2 are LNHNV and YYDKDF (reference sequence). The CDR3 has 13 residues.

The chain employs TRBV2 and TRBJ1-1, with 7 positions matching TRBD1. The ends lost 6 bases at V and 0 bases at J; junction bases unmatched: 4. Germline CDR1 is SNHLY and CDR2 is FYNNEI. This CDR3 contains 14 residues. CDR3 sequence: CASRGTAMNTEAFF. The DNA of the CDR3 is TGTGCCAGCAGGGGGACAGCCATGAACACTGAAGCTTTCTTT.